This TCR beta chain emerged from a study of PD-1 blockade in classical Hodgkin lymphoma. As for this clone: Its antigen is not identified.

Study-level findings and limits: Newly diagnosed patients were reported to start with lower TCR diversity than healthy donors.

Time point given: newly diagnosed, previously untreated cHL patient sample. Trimming removed 8 bases from V and 2 bases from J, with 15 bases in between. Germline lookup yields CDR1 ENHRY and CDR2 SYGVKD. The CDR3 loop spans 14 amino acids. Clones were sequenced by immunoSEQ multiplex PCR, and TCRdb holds only the in-frame ones, with some missing. The sample holds approximately 17,000 clones, 75% to 95% seen once. The sample was peripheral blood mononuclear cells (PBMCs). The sequence was obtained from a human donor with classical Hodgkin lymphoma. The chain carries TRBV10-3 and TRBJ1-1, with D possibly matching TRBD1 (6 bases). CDR3 loop: CAIRGGGVNTEAFF. The CDR3 DNA is TGTGCCATCCGGGGAGGGGGGGTAAACACTGAAGCTTTCTTT.